Sequencing of this T cell receptor beta chain was carried out in a study of cytomegalovirus exposure and HLA in healthy donors. Study overall: Earlier work reported approximately 110 million unique TCR beta sequences from 180 million or so T cells. Whole-study findings and limits: Upon later analysis, HLA-associated TCR beta chains proved more clonally expanded than other, equally common chains. Earlier analysis looked at TCR beta V segments, and most were productive about 90% or about 30% of the time.

Donors were nominally healthy when sampled, though unrecorded immune exposures were likely. Looked up from germline, CDR1 is LNHDA and CDR2 is SQIVND (reference sequence). CDR3 length equals 13 residues. The V and J ends lost 6 bases and 4 bases respectively, with 10 bases between them. In the case of this clone: The antigen is unknown.

It was with 60 Vbeta and 13 Jbeta primers that the PCR ran. Clones were sequenced by immunoSEQ multiplex PCR, and TCRdb holds only the in-frame ones, with some missing. The sample records approximately 150,000 clones, 80% to 90% being singletons. The receptor comes from a man aged 30-40 years in good health and CMV-seropositive. Sequencing was done on a sample of PBMCs. V usage is TRBV19 and J usage is TRBJ1-3; D gene uncertain. CDR3 region: CASRPDSGNTIYF. The CDR3 DNA sequence: TGTGCCAGTAGACCGGATAGCGGAAACACCATATATTTT.